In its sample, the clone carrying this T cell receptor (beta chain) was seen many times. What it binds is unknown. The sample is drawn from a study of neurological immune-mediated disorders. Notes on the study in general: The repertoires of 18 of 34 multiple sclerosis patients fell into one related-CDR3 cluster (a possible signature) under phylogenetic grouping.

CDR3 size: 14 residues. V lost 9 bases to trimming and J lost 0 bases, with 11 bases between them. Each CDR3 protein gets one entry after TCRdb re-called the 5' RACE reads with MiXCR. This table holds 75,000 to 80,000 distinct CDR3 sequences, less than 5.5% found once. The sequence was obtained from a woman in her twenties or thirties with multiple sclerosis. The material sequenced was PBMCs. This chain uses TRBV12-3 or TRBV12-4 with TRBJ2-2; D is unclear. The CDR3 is CASRRNANTGELFF. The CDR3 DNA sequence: TGTGCCAGTAGGCGGAACGCGAACACCGGGGAGCTGTTTTTT.